This TCR beta chain comes out of a study of T-cell reconstitution after alpha-beta-depleted transplantation in children listed by TCRdb under 2016. Regarding the research as a whole: Using TCR repertoire profiling, the study followed T-cell immune reconstitution in a quantitative way in children after TCRalphabeta/CD19-depleted allogeneic hematopoietic cell transplantation.

The label giving this sample's treatment or condition can be read as: allogeneic hematopoietic cell transplantation with graft depleted of TCRalphabeta T cells and CD19 B cells. The children who served as transplant recipients had been given grafts of TCRalphabeta/CD19-depleted allogeneic hematopoietic cells. This clonotype was observed many times. The clone's antigen remains unknown. Nothing much larger sits one base from this clone, and base qualities are not available. Clipping removes 5 bases from V and 3 bases from J, with 9 as the unmatched junction base count. From cysteine to phenylalanine, the CDR3 is 15 amino acids long. The retained sequence is limited to the CDR3, 45 bases, with the frame set at the first base. As encoded in the germline V gene (reference sequence), CDR1 is SEHNR while CDR2 is FQNEAQ. Libraries were constructed by PCR. The sequencer was an Illumina HiSeq 2500. Molecular barcoding was employed in the preparation of TCR libraries, with unique molecular identifiers being used to normalize TCRbeta repertoire quantification. The raw public reads went through TCRdb reprocessing: fastp at Q25, MiXCR clone calling, in-frame beta chains kept. All rows with the same CDR3 protein become a single entry with the most common DNA and genes. The sample has a few hundred thousand distinct CDR3 sequences on record, about 40% of them singletons. Of the sample, 25% to 30% falls within the top ten clones.

The study at large found these results: Over subsequent months, a decline in hyperexpanded clone frequencies was noted, and after one year, T-cell counts and TCRbeta diversity were mostly ascribed to newly produced T cells. The high TCRbeta diversity at day 60 in some patients was ascribed to recipient T cells and intrathymic progenitors that had survived conditioning. The apparently early recovery of alphabetaT-cell counts about two months after transplant reportedly depended on only several hundred rapidly expanded clones that came from non-depleted graft cells.

Here the chain combines TRBV7-9 and TRBJ2-7, and TRBD1 matches 8 of the central bases. This specimen consisted of PBMCs, obtained before TCRalphabeta/CD19-depleted stem cell transplant. The receptor was isolated from a girl aged 2-9 years with aplastic anemia, due to receive a stem cell transplant. The CDR3 sequence is CASSPSTGVVYEQYF. Here is the DNA: TGTGCCAGCAGCCCATCGACAGGGGTAGTCTACGAGCAGTACTTC.